The sequence of this TCR beta chain was determined in a study of Ad26.COV2.S vaccination and SARS-CoV-2 variants. For the study at large: Of the COV1001 trial arms, the Ad26.COV2.S arm included the donor. Participants got Ad26.COV2.S intramuscularly, once or twice 56 days apart. Study-wide results and caveats: Analyses that measured TCR breadth and depth may have underestimated total T cell responses.

The ends lost 1 base at V and 5 bases at J; junction bases unmatched: 7. CDR3 length: 16 amino acids. Looked up from germline, CDR1 is SGHDT and CDR2 is YYEEEE. The treatment: some 20 received Ad26.COV2.S at low or high dose, single or two shots; about 5 received placebo; per-sample allocation not given. After the first vaccine or placebo injection, samples were drawn on day 63. The repertoire was sequenced with immunoSEQ multiplex PCR; TCRdb's copy has only in-frame clones and lacks some. The repertoire holds around 240,000 clones, with 88% as singletons. In regard to this clone: The antigen is unknown.

This clonotype was obtained from a person aged 18-60 years who received the Ad26.COV2.S COVID-19 vaccine or a placebo. The sample was peripheral blood, taken in a trial of Ad26.COV2.S vaccine versus placebo. V usage is TRBV5-6 and J usage is TRBJ2-5; TRBD2 aligns across 11 bases. The CDR3 sequence: CASSLTSGRGGETQYF. CDR3 DNA: TGTGCCAGCAGCTTGACTAGCGGGAGAGGGGGGGAGACCCAGTACTTC.